Shown below are 5 T cell receptor beta chains from a single sample sequenced in a study of blood T cell repertoires in COVID-19. The data were produced by immunoSEQ multiplex PCR, yet TCRdb's version contains in-frame clones alone and is incomplete. The data contain 160,000 or so clones, 85% to 90% of them singletons. The sample was peripheral blood. The receptor source for this set is a woman in her 40s with acute or convalescent COVID-19.

This chain links TRBV19 with TRBJ2-1; 9 bases match TRBD1. Looked up from germline, CDR1 is LNHDA and CDR2 is SQIVND (reference sequence). The CDR3 is made up of 15 amino acids. The V and J ends lost 8 bases and 5 bases, in that order; junction bases with no gene match: 10. Here the CDR3 DNA reads TGTGCCAGTGGGTCCGGGACAGGGTATGACAATGAGCAGTTCTTC. Protein sequence: CASGSGTGYDNEQFF. The whole variable domain, filled in from reference TRBV19 and TRBJ2-1, reads DGGITQSPKYLFRKEGQNVTLSCEQNLNHDAMYWYRQDPGQGLRLIYYSQIVNDFQKGDIAEGYSVSREKKESFPLTVTSAQKNPTAFYLCASGSGTGYDNEQFFGPGTRLTVL.

The chain couples TRBV7-9 to TRBJ2-3, with 9 bases aligning to TRBD2. V lost 6 bases to trimming and J lost 2 bases; unmatched junction nucleotides: 3. Germline V gives CDR1 SEHNR, CDR2 FQNEAQ (reference sequence). This CDR3 is built from 14 residues. The CDR3 nucleotides read TGTGCCAGCAGGCCTAGCGGGGCCACAGATACGCAGTATTTT. This sequence encodes CASRPSGATDTQYF.

This clone has just a few counts. The rearrangement links TRBV3-1 (or the pseudogene TRBV3-2) to TRBJ1-5, with D possibly being TRBD1 (6 bases). This CDR3 is 14 amino acids long. Germline V lookup: CDR1 LGHDT, CDR2 YNNKEL (reference sequence). The ends were cut back, 4 bases at V and 8 bases at J, with 15 bases in the middle. The CDR3 region has the DNA TGTGCCAGCAGCCTGGGGACATCAGTGGAGCCCCAGCATTTT. Translating it yields CASSLGTSVEPQHF.

The chain combines TRBV10-1 with TRBJ2-2; D not resolved. Between the trimmed V and J ends, which lost 1 base and 1 base, there was a span of 4 bases. CDR1 and CDR2 from the germline V gene are WNHNN and SYGVQD (reference sequence). CDR3 length equals 14 residues. This CDR3 is CASSEYKNTGELFF. The CDR3 nucleotides read TGCGCCAGCAGTGAGTACAAGAACACCGGGGAGCTGTTTTTT.

The chain joins TRBV19 to TRBJ1-2; no clear D gene. The germline gives CDR1 LNHDA, CDR2 SQIVND (reference sequence). CDR3 size: 15 residues. V lost 2 bases and J lost 4, with 14 bases in between. CDR3 nucleotide sequence: TGTGCCAGTAGTATACTCGGCAGTCGGGGCTATGGCTACACCTTC. This gives the protein CASSILGSRGYGYTF.